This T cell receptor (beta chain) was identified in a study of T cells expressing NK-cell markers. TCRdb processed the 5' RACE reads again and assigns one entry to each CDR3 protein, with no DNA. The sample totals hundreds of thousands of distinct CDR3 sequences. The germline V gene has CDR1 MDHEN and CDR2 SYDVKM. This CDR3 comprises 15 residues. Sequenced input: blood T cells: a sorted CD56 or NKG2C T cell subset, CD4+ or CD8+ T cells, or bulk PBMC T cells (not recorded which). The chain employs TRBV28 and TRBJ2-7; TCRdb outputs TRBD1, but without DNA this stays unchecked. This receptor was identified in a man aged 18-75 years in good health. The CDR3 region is CASSSPGTATYEQYF.